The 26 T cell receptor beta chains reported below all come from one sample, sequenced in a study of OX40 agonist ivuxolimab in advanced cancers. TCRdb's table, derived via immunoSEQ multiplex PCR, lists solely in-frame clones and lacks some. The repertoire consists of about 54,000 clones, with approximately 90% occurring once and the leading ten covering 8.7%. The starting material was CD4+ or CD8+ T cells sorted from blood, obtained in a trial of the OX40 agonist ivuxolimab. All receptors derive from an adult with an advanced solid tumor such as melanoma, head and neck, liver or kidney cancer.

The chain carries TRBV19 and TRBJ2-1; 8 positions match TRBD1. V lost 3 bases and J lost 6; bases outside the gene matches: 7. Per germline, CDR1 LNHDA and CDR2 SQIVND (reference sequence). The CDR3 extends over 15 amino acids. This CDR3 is CASSMGDRSFNEQFF. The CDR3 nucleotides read TGTGCCAGTAGTATGGGGGACAGGTCTTTCAATGAGCAGTTCTTC.

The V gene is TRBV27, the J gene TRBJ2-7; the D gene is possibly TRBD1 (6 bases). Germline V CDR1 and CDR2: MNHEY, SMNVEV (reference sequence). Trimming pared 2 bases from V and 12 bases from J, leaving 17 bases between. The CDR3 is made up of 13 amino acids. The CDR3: CASSLSAGVSPYF. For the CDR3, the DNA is TGTGCCAGCAGTTTAAGTGCAGGGGTTAGTCCGTACTTC.

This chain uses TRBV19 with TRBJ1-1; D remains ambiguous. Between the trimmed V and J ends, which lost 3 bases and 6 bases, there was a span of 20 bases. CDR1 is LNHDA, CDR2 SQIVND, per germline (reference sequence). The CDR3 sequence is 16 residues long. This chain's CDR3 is CASSMGRRSGRSEAFF. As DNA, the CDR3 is TGTGCCAGTAGTATGGGGAGACGGTCTGGGAGATCTGAAGCTTTCTTT.

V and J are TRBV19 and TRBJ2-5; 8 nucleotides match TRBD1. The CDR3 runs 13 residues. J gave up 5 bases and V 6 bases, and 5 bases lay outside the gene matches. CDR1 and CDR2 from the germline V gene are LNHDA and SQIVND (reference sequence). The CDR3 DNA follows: TGTGCCAGTAGGCAGGGGGCTCGGGAGACCCAGTACTTC. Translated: CASRQGARETQYF.

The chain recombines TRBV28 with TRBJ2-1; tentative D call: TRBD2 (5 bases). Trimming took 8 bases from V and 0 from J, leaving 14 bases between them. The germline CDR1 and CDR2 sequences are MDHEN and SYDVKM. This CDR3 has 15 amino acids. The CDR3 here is CASLGVPSSYNEQFF. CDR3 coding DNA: TGTGCCAGCTTGGGAGTCCCTAGCTCCTACAATGAGCAGTTCTTC.

The CDR3 spells CSVGGTGGSIGGYTF. DNA for the CDR3: TGCAGCGTTGGCGGGACAGGGGGCTCTATTGGGGGCTACACCTTC. This chain links TRBV29-1 with TRBJ1-2, with 12 bases that match TRBD1. V dropped 4 bases and J dropped 8; count of bases not matched to a gene: 11. The germline CDR1 and CDR2 sequences are SQVTM and ANQGSEA. The CDR3 is made up of 15 amino acids.

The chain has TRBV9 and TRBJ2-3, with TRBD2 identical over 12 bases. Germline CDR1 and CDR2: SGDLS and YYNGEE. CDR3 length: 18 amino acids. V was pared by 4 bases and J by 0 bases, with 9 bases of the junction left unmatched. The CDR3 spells CASSRRLAGATSTDTQYF. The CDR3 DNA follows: TGTGCCAGCAGCAGACGACTAGCGGGGGCAACAAGCACAGATACGCAGTATTTT.

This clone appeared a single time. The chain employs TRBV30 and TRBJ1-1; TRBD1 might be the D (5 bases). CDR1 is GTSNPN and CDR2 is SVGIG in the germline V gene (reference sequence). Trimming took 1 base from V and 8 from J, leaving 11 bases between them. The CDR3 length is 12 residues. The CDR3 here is CAWSDWGEEAFF. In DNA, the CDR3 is TGTGCCTGGAGTGATTGGGGGGAAGAAGCTTTCTTT.

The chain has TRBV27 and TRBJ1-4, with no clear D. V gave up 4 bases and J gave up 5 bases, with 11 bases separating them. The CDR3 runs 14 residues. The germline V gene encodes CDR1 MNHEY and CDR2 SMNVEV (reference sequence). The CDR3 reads CASSSGRRNEKLFF. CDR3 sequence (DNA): TGTGCCAGCAGTTCGGGGAGGCGCAATGAAAAACTGTTTTTT.

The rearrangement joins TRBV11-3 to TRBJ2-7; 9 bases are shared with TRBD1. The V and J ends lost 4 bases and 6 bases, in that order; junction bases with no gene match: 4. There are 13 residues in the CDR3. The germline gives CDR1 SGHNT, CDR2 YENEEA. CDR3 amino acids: CASSSGQGFEQYF. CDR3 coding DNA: TGTGCCAGCAGCTCCGGACAGGGGTTCGAGCAGTACTTC.

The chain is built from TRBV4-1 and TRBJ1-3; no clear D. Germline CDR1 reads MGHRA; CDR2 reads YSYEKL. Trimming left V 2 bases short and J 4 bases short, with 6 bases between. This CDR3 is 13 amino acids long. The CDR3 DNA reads TGCGCCAGCAGCCAAATACAGGGAAACACCATATATTTT. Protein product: CASSQIQGNTIYF.

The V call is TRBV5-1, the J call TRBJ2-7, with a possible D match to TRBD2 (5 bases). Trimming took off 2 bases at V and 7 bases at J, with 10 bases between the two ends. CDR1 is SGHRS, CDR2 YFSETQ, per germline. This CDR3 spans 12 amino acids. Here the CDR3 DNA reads TGCGCCAGCAGCTTTCCCGGGATGGAGCAGTACTTC. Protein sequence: CASSFPGMEQYF.

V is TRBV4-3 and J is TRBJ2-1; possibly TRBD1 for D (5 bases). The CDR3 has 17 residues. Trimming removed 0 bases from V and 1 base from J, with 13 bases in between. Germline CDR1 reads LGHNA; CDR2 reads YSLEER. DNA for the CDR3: TGCGCCAGCAGCCAAGATCGGTGGGGCTCGTCCTACAATGAGCAGTTCTTC. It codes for CASSQDRWGSSYNEQFF.

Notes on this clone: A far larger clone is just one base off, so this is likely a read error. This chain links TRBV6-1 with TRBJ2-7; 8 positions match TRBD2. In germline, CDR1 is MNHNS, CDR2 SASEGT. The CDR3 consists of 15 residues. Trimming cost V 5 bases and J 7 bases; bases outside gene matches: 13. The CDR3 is CASSFRAGAGDEQYF. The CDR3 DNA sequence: TGTGCCAGCAGTTTCCGAGCGGGAGCGGGCGATGAGCAGTACTTC.

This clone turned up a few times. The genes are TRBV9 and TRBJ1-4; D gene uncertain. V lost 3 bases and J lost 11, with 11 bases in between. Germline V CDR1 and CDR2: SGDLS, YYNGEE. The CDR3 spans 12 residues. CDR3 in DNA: TGTGCCAGCAGCGGTGATGATTTTAAACTGTTTTTT. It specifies CASSGDDFKLFF. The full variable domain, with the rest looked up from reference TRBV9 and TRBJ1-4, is DSGVTQTPKHLITATGQRVTLRCSPRSGDLSVYWYQQSLDQGLQFLIQYYNGEERAKGNILERFSAQQFPDLHSELNLSSLELGDSALYFCASSGDDFKLFFGSGTQLSVL.

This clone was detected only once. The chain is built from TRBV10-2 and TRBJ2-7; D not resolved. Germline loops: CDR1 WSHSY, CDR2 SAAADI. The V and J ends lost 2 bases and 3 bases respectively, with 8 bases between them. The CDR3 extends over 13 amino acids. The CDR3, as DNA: TGCGCCAGCAGTGAGCTCAGCTTCTACGAGCAGTACTTC. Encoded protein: CASSELSFYEQYF.

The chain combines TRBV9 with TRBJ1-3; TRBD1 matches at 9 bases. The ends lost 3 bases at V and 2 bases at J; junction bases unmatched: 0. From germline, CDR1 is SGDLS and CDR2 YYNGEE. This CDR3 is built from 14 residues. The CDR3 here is CASSGDRAGNTIYF. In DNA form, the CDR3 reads TGTGCCAGCAGCGGGGACAGGGCTGGAAACACCATATATTTT.

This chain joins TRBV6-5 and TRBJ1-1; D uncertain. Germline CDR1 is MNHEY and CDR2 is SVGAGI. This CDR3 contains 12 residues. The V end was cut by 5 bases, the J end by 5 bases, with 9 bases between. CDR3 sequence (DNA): TGTGCCAGCAGTCCTCTCGGGACTGAAGCTTTCTTT. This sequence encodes CASSPLGTEAFF.

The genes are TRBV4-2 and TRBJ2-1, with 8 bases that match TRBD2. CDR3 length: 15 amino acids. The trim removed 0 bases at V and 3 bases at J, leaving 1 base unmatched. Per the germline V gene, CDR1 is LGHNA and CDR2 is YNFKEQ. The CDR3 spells CASSQELADYNEQFF. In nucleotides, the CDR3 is TGTGCCAGCAGCCAAGAACTAGCGGACTACAATGAGCAGTTCTTC.

The CDR3 DNA reads TGTGCCAGCAGTACCCAAAGGGGGTGGGATGAGCAGTTCTTC. Protein product: CASSTQRGWDEQFF. The chain is built from TRBV6-6 and TRBJ2-1, with a possible D match to TRBD1 (6 bases). From germline, CDR1 is MNHNY and CDR2 SVGAGI (reference sequence). The CDR3 contains 14 residues. The V gene lost 5 bases and the J gene lost 8 bases, with 16 bases spanning the gap.

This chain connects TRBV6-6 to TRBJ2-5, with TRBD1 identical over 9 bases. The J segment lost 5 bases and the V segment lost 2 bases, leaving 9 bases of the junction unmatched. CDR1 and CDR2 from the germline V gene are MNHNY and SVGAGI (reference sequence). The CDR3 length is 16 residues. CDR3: CASSYPQDRGGETQYF. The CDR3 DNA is TGTGCCAGCAGTTACCCCCAGGACAGGGGAGGGGAGACCCAGTACTTC.

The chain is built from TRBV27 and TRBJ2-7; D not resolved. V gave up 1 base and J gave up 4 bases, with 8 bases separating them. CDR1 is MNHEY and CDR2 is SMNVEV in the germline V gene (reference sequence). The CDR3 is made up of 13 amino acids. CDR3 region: CASSLYPLYEQYF. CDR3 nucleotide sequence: TGTGCCAGCAGTTTATACCCCCTTTACGAGCAGTACTTC.

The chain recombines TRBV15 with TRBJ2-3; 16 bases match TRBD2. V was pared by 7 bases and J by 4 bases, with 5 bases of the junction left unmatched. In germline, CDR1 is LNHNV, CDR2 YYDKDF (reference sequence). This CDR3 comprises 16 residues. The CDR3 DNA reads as TGTGCCACCACCAGGGGACTAGCGGGAGGGTCAGATACGCAGTATTTT. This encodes CATTRGLAGGSDTQYF.

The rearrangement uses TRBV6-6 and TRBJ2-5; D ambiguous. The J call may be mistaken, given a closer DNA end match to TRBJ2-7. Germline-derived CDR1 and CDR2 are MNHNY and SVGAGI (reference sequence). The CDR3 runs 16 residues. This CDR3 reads CASSYPSDKLSYEQYF. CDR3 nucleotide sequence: TGTGCCAGCAGTTACCCCAGTGACAAGTTGTCCTACGAGCAGTACTTC.

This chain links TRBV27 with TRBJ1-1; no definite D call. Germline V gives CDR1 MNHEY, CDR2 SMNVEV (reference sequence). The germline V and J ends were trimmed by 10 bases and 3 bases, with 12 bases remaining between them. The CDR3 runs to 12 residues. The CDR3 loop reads CATSDGYTEAFF. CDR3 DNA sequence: TGTGCCACCTCCGACGGGTACACTGAAGCTTTCTTT.

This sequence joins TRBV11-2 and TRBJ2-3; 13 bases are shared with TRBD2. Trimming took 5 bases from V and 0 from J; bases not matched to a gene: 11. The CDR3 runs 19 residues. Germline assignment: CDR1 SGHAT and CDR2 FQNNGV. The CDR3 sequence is CASSTGTSGTDPSTDTQYF. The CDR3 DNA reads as TGTGCCAGCAGCACCGGGACTAGCGGGACCGACCCTAGCACAGATACGCAGTATTTT.